Below, 25 T cell receptor beta chains from the same sample are listed, as sequenced in a study of identical twins. Each CDR3 protein gets one entry after TCRdb re-called the 5' RACE reads with MiXCR. The data show some 320,000 distinct CDR3 sequences, 10% to 15% seen once. The same sample was also studied in work on yellow fever vaccine responses in identical twins.

What was sequenced was CD8+ T cells sorted from blood. Source of these receptors: a woman between 18 and 29 years old in good health.

This clonotype was seen only a few times. The chain couples TRBV15 to TRBJ2-5, with 7 nucleotides matching TRBD2. V lost 6 bases, J lost 2 bases, and 12 bases stayed unmatched. This CDR3 contains 16 residues. Germline V gives CDR1 LNHNV, CDR2 YYDKDF (reference sequence). CDR3 nucleotides: TGTGCCACCAGGGGATTCGCAGAGGGACTACAAGAGACCCAGTACTTC. It specifies CATRGFAEGLQETQYF.

This clonotype has just a few counts. The gene calls are TRBV12-3 or TRBV12-4 and TRBJ2-7, with a tentative D call TRBD2 (6 bases). This CDR3 spans 15 amino acids. The V and J ends lost 4 bases and 2 bases respectively, with 15 bases between them. The CDR3 DNA sequence: TGTGCCAGCAGTTCCTGGGGAGGCCCTCCCTACGAGCAGTACTTC. It codes for CASSSWGGPPYEQYF.

The sample holds many counts of this clonotype. The gene calls are TRBV6-1 and TRBJ2-7; 7 bases are shared with TRBD1. CDR1 MNHNS and CDR2 SASEGT come from the germline V gene. V lost 4 bases to trimming and J lost 0 bases; unmatched junction nucleotides: 6. The CDR3 extends over 15 amino acids. The CDR3 protein is CASSVLQGSSYEQYV. The CDR3 DNA follows: TGTGCCAGCAGTGTTCTACAGGGGAGCTCCTACGAGCAGTACGTC.

This clonotype appeared a few times. This chain links TRBV10-2 with TRBJ2-1; TRBD1 or TRBD2 may be the D gene (5 bases each). Trimming took 5 bases from V and 6 from J, leaving 8 bases between them. Germline assignment: CDR1 WSHSY and CDR2 SAAADI. This CDR3 comprises 12 residues. DNA for the CDR3: TGCGCCAGCAGTAGGGACCCCAATGAGCAGTTCTTC. Translation: CASSRDPNEQFF.

This clonotype was detected ten times or more. The chain joins TRBV5-1 to TRBJ2-7, with D uncertain. The CDR3 contains 13 residues. V lost 0 bases to trimming and J lost 5 bases, with 9 bases between them. The germline gives CDR1 SGHRS, CDR2 YFSETQ. CDR3 DNA: TGCGCCAGCAGCTTGGTCAGTGGGGACGAGCAGTACTTC. It encodes CASSLVSGDEQYF.

This chain links TRBV6-1 with TRBJ2-6; tentatively, D is TRBD1 (6 bases). This CDR3 region has 15 residues. Trimming cost V 5 bases and J 0 bases, with 8 bases left between them. The germline CDR1 and CDR2 sequences are MNHNS and SASEGT. This chain's CDR3 is CASSRQVSGANVLTF. As DNA, the CDR3 is TGTGCCAGCAGTAGACAGGTCTCTGGGGCCAACGTCCTGACTTTC.

This clonotype was seen a handful of times. The chain couples TRBV4-2 to TRBJ2-7; D is perhaps TRBD1 or TRBD2 (7 bases each). This CDR3 comprises 16 residues. The germline CDR1 and CDR2 sequences are LGHNA and YNFKEQ. The V end was cut by 5 bases, the J end by 2 bases, with 19 bases between. CDR3 sequence: CASSKLGGTATYEQYF. For the CDR3, the DNA is TGTGCCAGCAGCAAACTGGGGGGGACAGCGACCTACGAGCAGTACTTC.

This clonotype was seen a handful of times. CDR3 sequence (DNA): TGTGCCAGCTCACCAGGCACGGGGGGTTGGAACAATGAGCAGTTCTTC. It encodes CASSPGTGGWNNEQFF. The J gene is TRBJ2-1, the V gene TRBV18, with 7 positions matching TRBD2. Per the germline V gene, CDR1 is KGHSH and CDR2 is LQKENI. CDR3 length: 16 amino acids. With V trimmed by 2 bases and J by 5 bases, 9 bases remained unmatched.

The DNA for the CDR3 is TGCGCCAGCAGCTTGCTGGATACTGAAGCTTTCTTT. It encodes CASSLLDTEAFF. The chain carries TRBV5-1 and TRBJ1-1; D uncertain. The CDR3 covers 12 residues. V was trimmed by 1 base and J by 5 bases, leaving 6 bases between them. Per germline, CDR1 SGHRS and CDR2 YFSETQ.

The chain links TRBV27 to TRBJ2-1, with TRBD2 matching 11 bases. Germline V CDR1 and CDR2: MNHEY, SMNVEV (reference sequence). The CDR3 is 22 amino acids. V lost 0 bases and J lost 2; bases outside the gene matches: 18. This chain's CDR3 is CASSLSWGPGLAVNPAYNEQFF. CDR3 nucleotide sequence: TGTGCCAGCAGTTTATCGTGGGGGCCGGGACTAGCGGTTAACCCGGCCTACAATGAGCAGTTCTTC.

This clonotype appeared a few times. V gene TRBV15 combines with J gene TRBJ2-2, with TRBD1 matching over 8 bases. The length of the CDR3 is 15 residues. CDR1 LNHNV and CDR2 YYDKDF come from the germline V gene (reference sequence). After removal of 0 bases from V and 9 bases from J, the junction contained 6 bases not matched to a gene. CDR3 region: CATSRDRGPTRELFF. In DNA form, the CDR3 reads TGTGCCACCAGCAGAGACAGGGGGCCCACGAGGGAGCTGTTTTTT.

The CDR3, as DNA: TGTGCCAGCAGCGACGAGACAGGGGGCTGGACTGAAGCTTTCTTT. Encoded protein: CASSDETGGWTEAFF. J is TRBJ1-1 and V is TRBV28; 10 nucleotides agree with TRBD1. With 6 bases clipped from V and 5 bases from J, the junction kept 9 bases outside the gene matches. CDR1 MDHEN and CDR2 SYDVKM come from the germline V gene. The CDR3 covers 15 residues.

This clonotype was seen many times. The rearrangement links TRBV4-1 to TRBJ2-1, with 8 bases identical to TRBD1. This CDR3 region has 15 residues. Per the germline V gene, CDR1 is MGHRA and CDR2 is YSYEKL. Trimming took 4 bases from V and 8 from J; bases not matched to a gene: 10. CDR3 protein: CASSPWKTGEDEQFF. DNA for the CDR3: TGCGCCAGCAGCCCTTGGAAGACAGGGGAGGATGAGCAGTTCTTC.

The V gene is TRBV11-2, the J gene TRBJ2-7; no firm D call. Trimming pared 6 bases from V and 2 bases from J, leaving 14 bases between. CDR1 is SGHAT, CDR2 FQNNGV, per germline. The CDR3 covers 14 residues. The CDR3 coding sequence is TGTGCCAGCAGTTTACTGTCAGACCCCTACGAGCAGTACTTC. It yields the protein CASSLLSDPYEQYF.

The rearrangement links TRBV20-1 to TRBJ2-7; D call uncertain. Germline V lookup: CDR1 DFQATT, CDR2 SNEGSKA (reference sequence). The CDR3 has 14 amino acids. Between the trimmed V and J ends, which lost 2 bases and 3 bases, there was a span of 14 bases. This CDR3 reads CSARSVGPFYEQYV. The CDR3 bases are TGCAGTGCTAGATCCGTCGGGCCTTTCTACGAGCAGTACGTC.

J is TRBJ2-1 and V is TRBV12-3 or TRBV12-4; TRBD2 matches 10 bases. V shed 3 bases and J 5 bases; nucleotides not matched to a gene: 10. The CDR3 is 17 residues long. The CDR3 DNA reads TGTGCCAGCAGTTTCATCCCCCCAACTAGCGGGGACAATGAGCAGTTCTTC. This codes for CASSFIPPTSGDNEQFF.

V and J are TRBV6-1 and TRBJ2-3; D gene uncertain. CDR3 length: 12 amino acids. V was cut by 8 bases and J by 2 bases, with 8 bases left in between. Germline assignment: CDR1 MNHNS and CDR2 SASEGT. The chain's CDR3 is CASEENTDTQYF. In DNA form, the CDR3 reads TGTGCCAGCGAGGAAAACACAGATACGCAGTATTTT.

The chain uses TRBV10-3 and TRBJ2-3; D unresolved. Trimming pared 0 bases from V and 0 bases from J, leaving 10 bases between. CDR3 length: 16 amino acids. CDR1 is ENHRY, CDR2 SYGVKD, per germline. The CDR3 DNA sequence: TGTGCCATCAGTGAGTCGATGGTGGCTAGCACAGATACGCAGTATTTT. This translates into CAISESMVASTDTQYF.

This clonotype was found many times. V usage is TRBV20-1 and J usage is TRBJ2-1; D possibly uses TRBD1 or TRBD2 (5 bases each). V was trimmed by 5 bases and J by 0 bases, leaving 8 bases between them. The CDR3 is 13 residues long. Germline-derived CDR1 and CDR2 are DFQATT and SNEGSKA (reference sequence). CDR3 in DNA: TGCAGTGCTTCAGGGAGCTCCTACAATGAGCAGTTCTTC. Protein product: CSASGSSYNEQFF.

Concerning this clonotype itself: The junction and the germline gene differ at one end; a read error may be behind it. V and J are TRBV13 and TRBJ2-1, with 7 bases that match TRBD1. The CDR3 extends over 16 amino acids. CDR1 and CDR2 from the germline V gene are PRHDT and FYEKMQ (reference sequence). The CDR3 region is CASRSQGESSYDEQFF. CDR3 sequence (DNA): TGTGCCAGCAGATCGCAGGGGGAGAGCTCCTACGATGAGCAGTTCTTC.

This clonotype was seen a few times. The chain recombines TRBV7-9 with TRBJ2-1; the match to TRBD1 covers 8 bases. The CDR3 spans 17 residues. Germline CDR1 is SEHNR and CDR2 is FQNEAQ (reference sequence). V was clipped by 5 bases and J by 1 base; unmatched bases: 10. As DNA, the CDR3 is TGTGCCAGCAGCACAAAGACAGGGGTGGGATCCTACAATGAGCAGTTCTTC. Protein: CASSTKTGVGSYNEQFF.

This clonotype was counted ten times or more. The chain is built from TRBV29-1 and TRBJ2-3, with TRBD2 identical over 7 bases. CDR1 and CDR2 from the germline V gene are SQVTM and ANQGSEA. The CDR3 spans 15 residues. V lost 0 bases to trimming and J lost 1 base; unmatched junction nucleotides: 4. The CDR3 here is CSVEDRAGRTDTQYF. The CDR3 nucleotides read TGCAGCGTTGAAGATCGAGCGGGACGCACAGATACGCAGTATTTT.

This clonotype was counted a few times. This sequence joins TRBV9 and TRBJ2-1; D is possibly TRBD2 (5 bases). V lost 2 bases to trimming and J lost 10 bases, with 22 bases between them. The CDR3 has 16 amino acids. CDR1 is SGDLS, CDR2 YYNGEE, per germline. CDR3 DNA sequence: TGTGCCAGCAGCGTGCCCGGCCGACTAACCACGGGGGAGCAGTTCTTC. This gives the protein CASSVPGRLTTGEQFF.

This clonotype was counted at least ten times. V is TRBV28 and J is TRBJ2-2, with unresolved D. The V end lost 2 bases, the J end lost 1 base, and 5 bases lay between the germline ends. Per the germline V gene, CDR1 is MDHEN and CDR2 is SYDVKM. CDR3 length equals 14 residues. The DNA of the CDR3 is TGTGCCAGCAGTTTAGGTTGGAACACCGGGGAGCTGTTTTTT. Its protein product is CASSLGWNTGELFF.

This clonotype was recorded a few times. V gene TRBV20-1 combines with J gene TRBJ2-1; 10 bases map to TRBD2. J lost 4 bases, V lost 3 bases, and 6 bases had no gene match. The CDR3 contains 15 residues. Looked up from germline, CDR1 is DFQATT and CDR2 is SNEGSKA (reference sequence). This CDR3 reads CSASTGLATYNEQFF. In nucleotides, the CDR3 is TGCAGTGCTAGCACGGGACTAGCGACGTACAATGAGCAGTTCTTC.